The entry below gives a single T cell receptor beta chain sequence along with its context. Amplification used 60 Vbeta primers and 13 Jbeta primers. TCRdb keeps only in-frame clones here, not all; method: immunoSEQ multiplex PCR. The repertoire consists of 150,000 to 200,000 clones, with about 86% occurring once and the leading ten covering 2.2%. The data belong to a study of cytomegalovirus exposure and HLA in healthy donors. This CDR3 region has 18 residues. Trimming stripped 1 base from V and 8 bases from J, with 25 bases between. The germline gives CDR1 SGHTS, CDR2 YDEGEE. Sequences were obtained from PBMCs. The receptor was derived from a woman aged 25-40 years in good health and CMV-seronegative. The chain combines TRBV5-8 with TRBJ2-1; the D gene is possibly TRBD2 (5 bases). The CDR3 region has the DNA TGTGCCAGCAGCTTGAGAGGTTACGGCTTAAACGGGGTCGATGAGCAGTTCTTC. It specifies CASSLRGYGLNGVDEQFF.